This T cell receptor (beta chain) was recovered during a study of T cells after somatic rescue of genetic block. The protocol was immunoSEQ multiplex PCR, while the TCRdb copy is restricted to in-frame clones and leaves out a portion. The sample yields more than 65,000 clones, just over 90% seen once. The TCR sequence derives from a man aged 25-40 years. Sample: peripheral blood mononuclear cells (PBMCs).

This chain's CDR3 is CASSPSVNTGELFF. For the CDR3, the DNA is TGTGCCAGCAGCCCGTCTGTGAACACCGGGGAGCTGTTTTTT. J is TRBJ2-2 and V is TRBV7-9; D remains ambiguous. The germline V gene encodes CDR1 SEHNR and CDR2 FQNEAQ (reference sequence). This CDR3 is built from 14 residues. Trimming removed 5 bases from V and 1 base from J, with 8 bases in between. Full variable domain (missing parts from reference TRBV7-9 and TRBJ2-2): DTGVSQNPRHKITKRGQNVTFRCDPISEHNRLYWYRQTLGQGPEFLTYFQNEAQLEKSRLLSDRFSAERPKGSFSTLEIQRTEQGDSAMYLCASSPSVNTGELFFGEGSRLTVL.